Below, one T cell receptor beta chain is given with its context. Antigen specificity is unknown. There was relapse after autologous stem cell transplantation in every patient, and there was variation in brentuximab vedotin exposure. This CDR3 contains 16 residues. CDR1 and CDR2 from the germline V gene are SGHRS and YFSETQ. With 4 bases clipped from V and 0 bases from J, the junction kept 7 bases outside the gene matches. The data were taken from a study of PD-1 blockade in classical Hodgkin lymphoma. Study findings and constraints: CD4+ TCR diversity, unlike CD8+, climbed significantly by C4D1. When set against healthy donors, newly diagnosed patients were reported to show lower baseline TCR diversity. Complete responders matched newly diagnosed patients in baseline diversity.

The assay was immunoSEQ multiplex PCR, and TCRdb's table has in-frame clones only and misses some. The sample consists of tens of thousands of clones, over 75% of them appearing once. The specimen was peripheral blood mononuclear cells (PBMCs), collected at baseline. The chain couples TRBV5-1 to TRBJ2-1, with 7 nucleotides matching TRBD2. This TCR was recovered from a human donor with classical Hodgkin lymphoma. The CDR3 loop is CASSQSGGSSYNEQFF. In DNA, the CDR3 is TGCGCCAGCAGCCAGTCCGGGGGGAGCTCCTACAATGAGCAGTTCTTC.